Following are 17 T cell receptor beta chains from one sample sequenced in a study of low-dose radiotherapy and immunotherapy resistance in tumors. Priming of first-strand cDNA relied on TRAV- and TRBV-specific primers (covering alpha and beta chains). TCRs underwent about 22 PCR cycles of amplification with a constant-region primer and V-primer adapter. TCRdb re-analysed the reads in MiXCR, keeping a single row per CDR3 protein. The table has about 35,000 distinct CDR3 sequences, about a fifth seen once. Time point indicated: after trial treatment. Documented treatment: LDRT plus nivolumab, ipilimumab, low-dose cyclophosphamide and aspirin (RACIN trial). The sequencing used PBMCs, collected after low-dose radiotherapy plus immunotherapy. All receptors come from a female donor with ovarian cancer.

This clonotype was seen a few times. The gene calls are TRBV7-2 and TRBJ2-3; D may be TRBD2 (5 bases). The CDR3 runs 16 residues. The V end lost 2 bases, the J end lost 2 bases, and 14 bases lay between the germline ends. The germline V gene encodes CDR1 SGHTA and CDR2 FQGNSA. The CDR3 spells CASSLRRGQDTDTQYF. CDR3 DNA sequence: TGTGCCAGCAGCTTACGTCGGGGTCAGGACACAGATACGCAGTATTTT.

J is TRBJ2-1 and V is TRBV3-1, with D maybe TRBD2 (5 bases). The CDR3 length is 16 residues. Germline assignment: CDR1 LGHDT and CDR2 YNNKEL (reference sequence). V lost 2 bases and J 2 bases, leaving 13 bases between the germline ends. CDR3 sequence reads: CASSQRPGGTYNEQFF. CDR3 DNA: TGTGCCAGCAGCCAAAGGCCAGGAGGAACCTACAATGAGCAGTTCTTC.

This clonotype was observed at least ten times. V and J are TRBV10-3 and TRBJ2-3; tentatively, D is TRBD1 (6 bases). The V and J ends lost 8 bases and 5 bases respectively, with 14 bases between them. CDR1 is ENHRY and CDR2 is SYGVKD in the germline V gene. The CDR3 covers 13 residues. CDR3 loop: CAIARGSLDTQYF. The CDR3 coding sequence is TGTGCCATCGCCAGGGGTTCTTTAGATACGCAGTATTTT.

In its sample, this clonotype was seen many times. The rearrangement links TRBV7-6 to TRBJ2-5; 9 nucleotides align to TRBD1. The germline gives CDR1 SGHVS, CDR2 FNYEAQ. The CDR3 is made up of 14 amino acids. Germline trimming cut 5 bases from V and 8 bases from J; bases unmatched to any gene: 9. CDR3 coding DNA: TGTGCCAGCAGCCCAGGACAGGGGCCCCTCACCCAGTACTTC. Protein product: CASSPGQGPLTQYF.

V and J are TRBV28 and TRBJ2-7, with 9 bases that match TRBD2. Trimming at V came to 8 bases and at J to 7 bases, leaving 9 bases not matched to a gene. CDR3 length: 13 amino acids. Germline V gene data show CDR1 as MDHEN and CDR2 as SYDVKM. The CDR3: CASELAGSGEQYF. The CDR3 DNA sequence: TGTGCCAGCGAGCTAGCGGGGAGCGGTGAGCAGTACTTC.

This clonotype has a handful of counts. The V gene is TRBV12-3 or TRBV12-4, the J gene TRBJ2-1, with D perhaps assigned TRBD1 or TRBD2 (6 bases each). Trimming removed 2 bases at V and 0 bases at J, with 26 bases between. The CDR3 spans 21 residues. CDR3 sequence reads: CASSLIGRGLLIGNSYNEQFF. CDR3 nucleotide sequence: TGTGCCAGCAGTTTAATCGGCCGGGGGCTCTTAATCGGGAACTCCTACAATGAGCAGTTCTTC.

The chain is built from TRBV28 and TRBJ2-7, with 7 bases identical to TRBD2. The ends lost 10 bases at V and 2 bases at J; junction bases unmatched: 5. CDR1 and CDR2 from the germline V gene are MDHEN and SYDVKM. The length of the CDR3 is 12 residues. CDR3 protein: CATSAGAYEQYF. CDR3 sequence (DNA): TGTGCCACTTCGGCGGGGGCCTACGAGCAGTACTTC.

The sample holds many counts of this clonotype. The chain is built from TRBV18 and TRBJ1-2, with D possibly being TRBD1 (5 bases). The CDR3 contains 13 residues. Trimming left V 3 bases short and J 2 bases short, with 7 bases between. Germline CDR1 KGHSH, CDR2 LQKENI. Here the CDR3 reads CASSPGQNYGYTF. For the CDR3, the DNA is TGTGCCAGCTCACCGGGGCAGAACTATGGCTACACCTTC.

This clonotype was observed a few times. This is likely an artifact of a read error, given a far larger clone one base away. This chain uses TRBV24-1 with TRBJ1-2, with TRBD1 matching over 11 bases. Germline CDR1 KGHDR, CDR2 SFDVKD. This CDR3 spans 13 amino acids. The V gene end was trimmed by 9 bases and the J gene end by 6 bases; junction bases not matched to a gene: 5. Written as DNA, the CDR3 is TGTGCCACCTCCGGGACAGGGGGTCATGGCTACACCTTC. Translation: CATSGTGGHGYTF.

This clonotype was counted many times. V and J are TRBV12-3 or TRBV12-4 and TRBJ1-5; no clear D gene. V lost 3 bases and J lost 3, with 9 bases in between. This CDR3 comprises 14 residues. CDR3 in amino acids: CASSFGSVNQPQHF. As DNA, the CDR3 is TGTGCCAGCAGTTTTGGGTCGGTCAATCAGCCCCAGCATTTT.

This clonotype was counted at least ten times. The genes are TRBV7-2 and TRBJ1-2, with D unclear. The length of the CDR3 is 13 residues. From germline, CDR1 is SGHTA and CDR2 FQGNSA. Trimming pared 5 bases from V and 4 bases from J, leaving 11 bases between. CDR3 loop: CASSPDGSYGYTF. CDR3 bases: TGTGCCAGCAGCCCGGACGGATCCTATGGCTACACCTTC.

This clonotype was recorded many times. V and J are TRBV10-3 and TRBJ1-5; D remains unclear. The CDR3 covers 13 residues. With 0 bases removed from V and 6 bases from J, the gap between germline ends came to 6 bases. From germline, CDR1 is ENHRY and CDR2 SYGVKD. CDR3 nucleotide sequence: TGTGCCATCAGTGAGTCCCAAGTTCAGCCCCAGCATTTT. It is translated as CAISESQVQPQHF.

This clonotype has at least ten counts. This chain uses TRBV9 with TRBJ1-4; D is perhaps TRBD1 (5 bases). This CDR3 is 17 amino acids long. V shed 4 bases and J shed 6 bases, with 22 bases lying between them. Germline assignment: CDR1 SGDLS and CDR2 YYNGEE. This chain's CDR3 is CASSPGGTKRGDEKLFF. The CDR3 DNA is TGTGCCAGCAGCCCCGGCGGCACCAAGAGGGGTGATGAAAAACTGTTTTTT.

The gene calls are TRBV29-1 and TRBJ2-1; D call uncertain. This CDR3 has 13 amino acids. Germline-derived CDR1 and CDR2 are SQVTM and ANQGSEA. V dropped 5 bases and J dropped 0 bases, with 8 bases sitting between them. In DNA, the CDR3 is TGCAGCGTTACGGAATACTCCTACAATGAGCAGTTCTTC. Its protein product is CSVTEYSYNEQFF.

This clonotype has a count of ten or more. The chain is built from TRBV5-4 and TRBJ2-1; 12 bases agree with TRBD2. After removal of 0 bases from V and 7 bases from J, the junction contained 8 bases not matched to a gene. The germline gives CDR1 SGHNT, CDR2 YYREEE (reference sequence). The CDR3 length is 17 residues. CDR3 DNA: TGTGCCAGCAGCTTGGGCGGACTAGCGGGGTCTAAAAATGAGCAGTTCTTC. Translation: CASSLGGLAGSKNEQFF.

This chain joins TRBV20-1 and TRBJ2-2; 8 bases fit TRBD2. The CDR3 length is 17 residues. Germline trimming cut 1 base from V and 1 base from J; bases unmatched to any gene: 8. Germline values: CDR1 DFQATT, CDR2 SNEGSKA (reference sequence). The CDR3 DNA follows: TGCAGTGCTAGAGCTCTGGCGGGAGGCCGGAACACCGGGGAGCTGTTTTTT. The encoded protein is CSARALAGGRNTGELFF.

This clonotype was recorded at least ten times. The rearrangement joins TRBV2 to TRBJ2-4; TRBD2 matches at 11 bases. The germline V gene has CDR1 SNHLY and CDR2 FYNNEI. The CDR3 is made up of 19 amino acids. J gave up 0 bases and V 6 bases, and 13 bases lay outside the gene matches. CDR3 DNA sequence: TGTGCCAGCAGCCCCCCAATTAAACTAGCGGGGGTAGCCAAAAACATTCAGTACTTC. Amino acids: CASSPPIKLAGVAKNIQYF. Looking up the rest from reference TRBV2 and TRBJ2-4 gives the full variable domain: EPEVTQTPSHQVTQMGQEVILRCVPISNHLYFYWYRQILGQKVEFLVSFYNNEISEKSEIFDDQFSVERPDGSNFTLKIRSTKLEDSAMYFCASSPPIKLAGVAKNIQYFGAGTRLSVL.